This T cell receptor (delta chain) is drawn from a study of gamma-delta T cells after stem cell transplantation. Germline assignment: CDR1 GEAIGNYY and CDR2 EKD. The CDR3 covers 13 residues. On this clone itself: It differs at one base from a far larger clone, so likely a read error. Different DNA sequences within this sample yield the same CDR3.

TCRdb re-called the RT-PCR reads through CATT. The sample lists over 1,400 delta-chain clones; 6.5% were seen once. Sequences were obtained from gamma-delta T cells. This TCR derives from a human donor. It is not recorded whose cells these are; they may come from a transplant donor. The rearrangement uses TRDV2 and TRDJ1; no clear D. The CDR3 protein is CACDIELTDKLIF. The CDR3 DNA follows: TGTGCCTGCGACATCGAGCTCACCGATAAACTCATCTTC.